The 21 T cell receptor beta chains reported below all come from one sample, sequenced in a study of CD8+ T cells in alopecia areata (dated by TCRdb to between 2017 and 2018). Interpreted using the paper, the time point label stands for: less than 30 weeks on oral tofacitinib. This specimen's treatment or condition label, interpreted: oral pan-JAK inhibitor, 5-10 mg twice daily. Receptors were amplified or captured by the immunoSEQ multiplex PCR assay. RNA was extracted from all samples and reverse transcribed into cDNA, which served as template for TCR sequencing. The table comes from immuneACCESS by way of TCRdb, which keeps in-frame sequences with V and J called. Part of the clones is missing from these tables; in studies checked, under half for an unresolved V gene and the rest for unknown reasons. Here the sample has approximately 280,000 clones; about three fifths occur a single time. The ten largest clones represent over 1.5% of the sample.

The material was CD4+ T cells sorted from blood, obtained at week 24, from a patient treated with tofacitinib. The source of these receptors is a human donor with alopecia areata.

The chain couples TRBV7-2 to TRBJ2-5; D may be TRBD1 or TRBD2 (5 bases each). The germline V and J ends were trimmed by 4 bases and 4 bases, with 16 bases remaining between them. This CDR3 spans 15 amino acids. Germline CDR1 is SGHTA and CDR2 is FQGNSA. CDR3 bases: TGTGCCAGCAGCTCTCCGGGAAAGCAGGGAGAGACCCAGTACTTC. It is translated as CASSSPGKQGETQYF.

The V call is TRBV2, the J call TRBJ2-1; D ambiguous. With 8 bases removed from V and 6 bases from J, the gap between germline ends came to 17 bases. The CDR3 consists of 14 residues. Germline-derived CDR1 and CDR2 are SNHLY and FYNNEI. The CDR3 DNA follows: TGTGCCAGCTGCATGATGAGCGTAGGCAATGAGCAGTTCTTC. Its translation is CASCMMSVGNEQFF.

The rearrangement uses TRBV2 and TRBJ2-5, with no clear D. Trimming shortened V by 7 bases and J by 5 bases, and 14 bases separated the two germline ends. Germline V gene sequence: CDR1 SNHLY, CDR2 FYNNEI. The CDR3 loop spans 13 amino acids. The CDR3 loop reads CASKVPGWETQYF. CDR3 coding DNA: TGTGCCAGCAAGGTTCCAGGCTGGGAGACCCAGTACTTC. Full variable domain (outside the CDR3, taken from reference TRBV2 and TRBJ2-5): EPEVTQTPSHQVTQMGQEVILRCVPISNHLYFYWYRQILGQKVEFLVSFYNNEISEKSEIFDDQFSVERPDGSNFTLKIRSTKLEDSAMYFCASKVPGWETQYFGPGTRLLVL.

V gene TRBV11-2 combines with J gene TRBJ2-5; 7 bases are a match to TRBD2. V was clipped by 1 base and J by 5 bases; unmatched bases: 13. Germline assignment: CDR1 SGHAT and CDR2 FQNNGV. The CDR3 has 17 residues. The chain's CDR3 is CASSLGLGGGPVETQYF. The CDR3 region has the DNA TGTGCCAGCAGCTTAGGGTTGGGCGGGGGACCGGTGGAGACCCAGTACTTC. Looking up the rest from reference TRBV11-2 and TRBJ2-5 gives the full variable domain: EAGVAQSPRYKIIEKRQSVAFWCNPISGHATLYWYQQILGQGPKLLIQFQNNGVVDDSQLPKDRFSAERLKGVDSTLKIQPAKLEDSAVYLCASSLGLGGGPVETQYFGPGTRLLVL.

The chain is built from TRBV5-1 and TRBJ2-3; no firm D call. The CDR3 sequence is 15 residues long. CDR1 and CDR2 from the germline V gene are SGHRS and YFSETQ. V shed 0 bases and J shed 2 bases, with 10 bases lying between them. Here the CDR3 reads CASSLGRPVTDTQYF. CDR3 nucleotide sequence: TGCGCCAGCAGCTTGGGGCGGCCCGTCACAGATACGCAGTATTTT.

The V call is TRBV2, the J call TRBJ1-4, with D possibly matching TRBD1 (5 bases). The germline CDR1 and CDR2 sequences are SNHLY and FYNNEI. V dropped 7 bases and J dropped 5 bases, with 11 bases sitting between them. CDR3 length: 13 amino acids. For the CDR3, the DNA is TGTGCCAGCACCCGGGGCCTCAATGAAAAACTGTTTTTT. Translation: CASTRGLNEKLFF.

The chain links TRBV4-3 to TRBJ2-7; tentative D call: TRBD2 (6 bases). The length of the CDR3 is 15 residues. V shed 0 bases and J shed 6 bases, with 15 bases lying between them. From germline, CDR1 is LGHNA and CDR2 YSLEER. In DNA, the CDR3 is TGCGCCAGCAGCCAAGAGGGTGTAATAGCGGCCGAGCAGTACTTC. It yields the protein CASSQEGVIAAEQYF.

This clone occurred a few times. V usage is TRBV30 and J usage is TRBJ1-4, with unresolved D. The V gene's germline CDR1 is GTSNPN and CDR2 SVGIG (reference sequence). The CDR3 is 14 residues long. Trimming pared 5 bases from V and 6 bases from J, leaving 16 bases between. The CDR3 spells CAWGEGSEDEKLFF. In nucleotides, the CDR3 is TGTGCCTGGGGAGAAGGGTCTGAGGATGAAAAACTGTTTTTT.

The chain combines TRBV9 with TRBJ1-1; TRBD1 matches at 12 bases. The CDR3 has 17 residues. Germline CDR1 and CDR2: SGDLS and YYNGEE. With 1 base clipped from V and 5 bases from J, the junction kept 9 bases outside the gene matches. CDR3 in DNA: TGTGCCAGCAGCGTAAACCCGGGACAGGGGGCACAAACTGAAGCTTTCTTT. This codes for CASSVNPGQGAQTEAFF.

This clone appeared a few times. The chain carries TRBV30 and TRBJ2-3, with D possibly being TRBD1 or TRBD2 (5 bases each). Germline CDR1 GTSNPN, CDR2 SVGIG (reference sequence). The CDR3 contains 14 residues. V was trimmed by 1 base and J by 4 bases, leaving 12 bases between them. This CDR3 reads CAWSEGTGADTQYF. DNA of the CDR3: TGTGCCTGGAGTGAAGGGACCGGGGCAGATACGCAGTATTTT.

The chain couples TRBV30 to TRBJ2-1, with TRBD2 identical over 12 bases. The length of the CDR3 is 18 residues. Losses at the gene ends were 0 bases for V and 0 bases for J; bases not matched to a gene: 6. Germline V gene lookup returns CDR1 GTSNPN and CDR2 SVGIG (reference sequence). The CDR3 DNA follows: TGTGCCTGGAGTGTCCCCCTAGCGGGGGGGAGCTCCTACAATGAGCAGTTCTTC. Translating gives CAWSVPLAGGSSYNEQFF.

V gene TRBV2 combines with J gene TRBJ1-5; D is unresolved. Trimming removed 6 bases from V and 5 bases from J, with 11 bases in between. This CDR3 is built from 13 residues. Germline assignment: CDR1 SNHLY and CDR2 FYNNEI. CDR3 region: CASRRSGYQPQHF. The DNA for the CDR3 is TGTGCCAGCAGGAGGTCGGGGTATCAGCCCCAGCATTTT.

The chain uses TRBV7-6 and TRBJ2-3; perhaps TRBD2 as D (6 bases). This CDR3 is built from 18 residues. V shed 0 bases and J shed 0 bases, with 16 bases lying between them. CDR1 and CDR2 from the germline V gene are SGHVS and FNYEAQ. The chain's CDR3 is CASSLAPWGAGSTDTQYF. The CDR3 region has the DNA TGTGCCAGCAGCTTAGCCCCCTGGGGAGCGGGTAGCACAGATACGCAGTATTTT. The full variable domain, completed using reference TRBV7-6 and TRBJ2-3, is GAGVSQSPRYKVTKRGQDVALRCDPISGHVSLYWYRQALGQGPEFLTYFNYEAQQDKSGLPNDRFSAERPEGSISTLTIQRTEQRDSAMYRCASSLAPWGAGSTDTQYFGPGTRLTVL.

The gene calls are TRBV27 and TRBJ1-2; D is undetermined. The CDR3 is 11 residues long. The germline gives CDR1 MNHEY, CDR2 SMNVEV (reference sequence). Trimming removed 6 bases from V and 4 bases from J, with 6 bases in between. CDR3 protein: CASRSSYGYTF. CDR3 bases: TGTGCCAGCAGAAGCTCCTATGGCTACACCTTC.

This clone was picked up a small number of times. The chain uses TRBV29-1 and TRBJ2-5, with unresolved D. The CDR3 has 11 amino acids. The germline V gene encodes CDR1 SQVTM and CDR2 ANQGSEA. Trimming cost V 7 bases and J 1 base, with 7 bases left between them. CDR3 residues: CSGGSQETQYF. CDR3 bases: TGCAGCGGCGGCAGCCAAGAGACCCAGTACTTC.

The chain combines TRBV30 with TRBJ2-3; TRBD2 agrees at 11 bases. The CDR3 is 15 residues long. CDR1 and CDR2 from the germline V gene are GTSNPN and SVGIG (reference sequence). J was trimmed by 3 bases and V by 3 bases; bases with no gene match: 5. This chain's CDR3 is CAWRASGGPTDTQYF. The DNA of the CDR3 is TGTGCCTGGAGGGCTAGCGGGGGGCCTACAGATACGCAGTATTTT.

This clone has a count of ten or more. One junction end disagrees with the germline gene, perhaps due to a read error. This chain connects TRBV7-2 to TRBJ2-3; D is uncertain. This CDR3 is 14 amino acids long. Germline V gives CDR1 SGHTA, CDR2 FQGNSA. The CDR3 DNA reads as TGTGCCAGCAGCTTAGAGGAAAACACAAATACGCAGTATTTT. Translation gives CASSLEENTNTQYF.

The chain joins TRBV7-2 to TRBJ1-2, with a possible D match to TRBD1 (5 bases). V dropped 1 base and J dropped 2 bases, with 8 bases sitting between them. CDR1 and CDR2 (germline): SGHTA, FQGNSA. The CDR3 loop spans 14 amino acids. This chain's CDR3 is CASSLDRQNYGYTF. CDR3 bases: TGTGCCAGCAGCTTAGACAGGCAGAACTATGGCTACACCTTC.

This clone was found a few times. This chain links TRBV7-9 with TRBJ1-1; D is unclear. Germline V gene lookup returns CDR1 SEHNR and CDR2 FQNEAQ (reference sequence). The CDR3 spans 13 residues. Trimming took 3 bases from V and 2 from J, leaving 7 bases between them. CDR3 amino acids: CASSFEANTEAFF. CDR3 nucleotides: TGTGCCAGCAGCTTCGAAGCTAACACTGAAGCTTTCTTT.

The chain has TRBV29-1 and TRBJ2-3; no reliable D call. The CDR3 has 13 residues. The V end was cut by 0 bases, the J end by 8 bases, with 12 bases between. Germline V gene data show CDR1 as SQVTM and CDR2 as ANQGSEA. The DNA of the CDR3 is TGCAGCGTTGAAGATCTGTCTAGTCGTACGCAGTATTTT. Protein product: CSVEDLSSRTQYF.

The chain has TRBV29-1 and TRBJ2-3; D perhaps matches TRBD2 (5 bases). The germline CDR1 and CDR2 sequences are SQVTM and ANQGSEA. The length of the CDR3 is 13 residues. V lost 7 bases and J 0 bases, leaving 11 bases between the germline ends. CDR3 DNA: TGCAGCGGGACCGGGAAAAGCACAGATACGCAGTATTTT. This codes for CSGTGKSTDTQYF.